This TCR beta chain derives from a study of response to subunit inactivated influenza vaccine. TCRdb itself ran the RT-PCR reads through MiXCR, one entry per CDR3 protein. The sample has about 480,000 distinct CDR3 sequences; about a tenth are singletons. Study findings and constraints: Every seasonal influenza vaccination brings in few new T cells, the authors suggested.

For this clonotype: Its antigen is still unknown.

The CDR3 extends over 16 amino acids. V lost 4 bases to trimming and J lost 4 bases; unmatched junction nucleotides: 5. Looked up from germline, CDR1 is SGHTA and CDR2 is FQGNSA. This TCR was sampled from a man aged 50-60 years who received an inactivated influenza vaccine. The chain uses TRBV7-2 and TRBJ2-2, with 11 bases that match TRBD2. Material: PBMCs from blood, obtained 35 to 45 days after vaccination. The CDR3: CASSSGLAGTTGELFF. The CDR3 DNA is TGTGCCAGCAGCTCCGGACTAGCGGGCACCACCGGGGAGCTGTTTTTT.